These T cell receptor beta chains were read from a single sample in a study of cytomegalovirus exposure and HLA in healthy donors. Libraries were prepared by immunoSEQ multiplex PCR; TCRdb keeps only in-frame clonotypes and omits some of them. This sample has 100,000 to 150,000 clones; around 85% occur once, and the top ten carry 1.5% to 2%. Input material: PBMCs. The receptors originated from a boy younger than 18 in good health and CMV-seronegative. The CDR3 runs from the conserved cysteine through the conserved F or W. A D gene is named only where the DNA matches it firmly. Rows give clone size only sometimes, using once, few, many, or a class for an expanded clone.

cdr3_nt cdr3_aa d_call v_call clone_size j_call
TGTGCCTATATGAGCGGGAGGGGAAACAATGAGCAGTTCTTC CAYMSGRGNNEQFF TRBD2 TRBV30 NA TRBJ2-1
TGTGCCAGCAGCTTGTCAGGACAAGGGGAAGCTTTCTTT CASSLSGQGEAFF NA TRBV5-4 NA TRBJ1-1
TGTGCCAGTAGTATAGACAGGGGCAATCAGCCCCAGCATTTT CASSIDRGNQPQHF NA TRBV19 NA TRBJ1-5
TGTGCCAGCAGCCACCAGGTGGAAGTTGAAGCTTTCTTT CASSHQVEVEAFF NA TRBV4-2 few TRBJ1-1
TGTGCCAGCAGTGAATCTAGCGGAAGCTCCTACGAGCAGTACTTC CASSESSGSSYEQYF TRBD2 TRBV2 few TRBJ2-7
TGTGCCAGCAGTGACTCAGGGACTAGCGGGGGCCACACCGGGGAGCTGTTTTTT CASSDSGTSGGHTGELFF TRBD2 TRBV6-4 few TRBJ2-2
TGTGTCGGGACTAGCGGGGAAGAGACCCAGTACTTC CVGTSGEETQYF TRBD2 TRBV7-9 NA TRBJ2-5
TGTGCCAGCAGCTTAGGGGGCTCGAACACTGAAGCTTTCTTT CASSLGGSNTEAFF NA TRBV7-9 NA TRBJ1-1
TGTGCCAGCAGTAGTTGGTCCCTGGACAGGACACAGTATAGCAATCAGCCCCAGCATTTT CASSSWSLDRTQYSNQPQHF TRBD1 TRBV2 NA TRBJ1-5
TGTGCCAGCAGACGAACCGGGACTGATATCTACAATGAGCAGTTCTTC CASRRTGTDIYNEQFF NA TRBV27 NA TRBJ2-1
TGTGCCATCAGTGACAACAGGGGCGGTCAGCCCCAGCATTTT CAISDNRGGQPQHF TRBD1 TRBV10-3 NA TRBJ1-5
TGTGCCAGCAGCCGCGCGGGGCTCAATACTGAAGCTTTCTTT CASSRAGLNTEAFF NA TRBV27 once TRBJ1-1
TGTGCCAGCAGTGGTCCCCGGGACAGGGGCAATCAGCCCCAGCATTTT CASSGPRDRGNQPQHF TRBD1 TRBV6-1 NA TRBJ1-5
TGTGCCTGGAGGGGGGCCACCTACAATGAGCAGTTCTTC CAWRGATYNEQFF NA TRBV30 NA TRBJ2-1
TGTGCCACCGGGGACAGGATTAATTCACCCCTCCACTTT CATGDRINSPLHF TRBD1 TRBV10-3 few TRBJ1-6
TGTGCCAGCAGTGAATCGCGGGGACTAGCGGGCTACAATGAGCAGTTCTTC CASSESRGLAGYNEQFF TRBD2 TRBV6-1 NA TRBJ2-1
TGTGCCAGCAGCTCCCTAGCGGGGGGGCAAGAGACCCAGTACTTC CASSSLAGGQETQYF TRBD2 TRBV9 few TRBJ2-5
TGTGCCAGCAGTGAATGGGGGACAGGGGTAGATCAGCCCCAGCATTTT CASSEWGTGVDQPQHF TRBD1 TRBV6-1 NA TRBJ1-5
TGTGCCAGCAGCAAGGACAGGGGTTCCGATACGCAGTATTTT CASSKDRGSDTQYF TRBD1 TRBV7-2 NA TRBJ2-3
TGTGCCAGCAGCCCGTTATCCGGGACAGGGGCGGCTGGGGCCAACGTCCTGACTTTC CASSPLSGTGAAGANVLTF TRBD1 TRBV5-4 NA TRBJ2-6
TGTGCCATCAGTGAGGGCGGGCAAGGGAACTATGGCTACACCTTC CAISEGGQGNYGYTF NA TRBV10-3 NA TRBJ1-2
TGTGCCAGCAGCCAAGCCCTAGCGGGAGATTTGTACGAGCAGTACTTC CASSQALAGDLYEQYF TRBD2 TRBV4-2 once TRBJ2-7
TGTGCCAGTAGGGGGGGACGGCTCGACTCGGCCTATAATTCACCCCTCCACTTT CASRGGRLDSAYNSPLHF NA TRBV19 NA TRBJ1-6
TGTGCCAGCAGTTCCGGGACAGGGGGATCACCCCTCCACTTT CASSSGTGGSPLHF TRBD1 TRBV6-1 few TRBJ1-6
TGTGCCAGCAGTTTGGGACAGGGGACCTACAATGAGCAGTTCTTC CASSLGQGTYNEQFF TRBD1 TRBV27 NA TRBJ2-1
TGTGCCAGCAGGGCAGACAGGGGGCGAAACTATGGCTACACCTTC CASRADRGRNYGYTF TRBD1 TRBV27 NA TRBJ1-2
TGTGCCAGCAGCGGGACAGGGGTAGTTAATTCACCCCTCCACTTT CASSGTGVVNSPLHF TRBD1 TRBV7-8 NA TRBJ1-6
TGTGCCAGTATCCCGACAGGCTTCAATCAGCCCCAGCATTTT CASIPTGFNQPQHF NA TRBV19 NA TRBJ1-5
TGTGCCAGCAGTGAATCCTCCTACACCGGGGAGCTGTTTTTT CASSESSYTGELFF NA TRBV6-1 NA TRBJ2-2
TGTGCCAGCAGCTTAGCGCAGGAGCGGGGATATAGGTTTCGGGCTGAGCAGTTCTTC CASSLAQERGYRFRAEQFF TRBD2 TRBV7-2 once TRBJ2-1
TGCGCCAGCAGAGGGACTAGAGTTGCAGAGACCCAGTACTTC CASRGTRVAETQYF TRBD2 TRBV10-2 NA TRBJ2-5
TGCGCCAGCAGCCAAGGAGGGGAGGCGGACACTGAAGCTTTCTTT CASSQGGEADTEAFF NA TRBV4-3 once TRBJ1-1